The source of this T cell receptor beta chain is a study of blood T cell repertoires in COVID-19 (dated by TCRdb to the early 2020s). Notes on the research overall: Collaborator samples came from the United States, Italy and Spain and covered acute and convalescent phases of COVID-19. The samples were drawn from the first 160 participants of the ongoing ImmuneRACE study and from 1,254 subjects provided by 6 global collaborators. The material from the prospective study consisted of cDNA or gDNA derived from T cells, B-cell-depleted T cells, or PBMCs. Nearly every sample came with metadata listing a de-identified subject ID, COVID-19 status, age in years and sex. The repertoires were released in a freely available public database meant as a resource for research on the immune response to SARS-CoV-2. Where available, HLA class I and class II types were obtained from metadata supplied by the sample provider rather than from assay-based typing. Deeply sampled blood TCRbeta repertoires from subjects exposed to, actively infected with, or recovered from COVID-19 were included in the dataset. Summary of the overall study and its limitations: Clinical and demographic metadata were provided uncurated, with the amount varying by source and participant.

On this clone itself: It has no known antigen specificity. Base qualities are not provided; no much larger clone lies one nucleotide away.

CDR1 SGHRS and CDR2 YFSETQ are derived from the germline V gene. V loses 4 bases at its end and J loses 2 bases; junction bases beyond the gene matches: 5. Including cysteine and phenylalanine, the CDR3 has 15 amino acids. The read is trimmed to its CDR3 DNA, 45 bases read in frame from base 1. Each collaborating institution followed its own protocols to collect whole blood in K2EDTA tubes. For TCRbeta analysis, collaborator samples were shipped as frozen whole blood, as isolated PBMCs, or as DNA extracted from either sample type. The immunoSEQ Assay, a bias-controlled multiplex PCR, was used to amplify TCRbeta CDR3 regions from genomic DNA. In the authors' own workflow: The number of nucleated cells in each sample was estimated from the amplification of reference gene primers within the assay. Sequence reads were collapsed and filtered to measure the absolute abundance of every unique TCRbeta CDR3 rearrangement. For each sample, productive Simpson clonality was calculated as the square root of Simpson's diversity index over productive rearrangements. TCRdb carries this immuneACCESS record with in-frame sequences only. Its versions omit some clonotypes, under half of them owing to an unresolved V gene in the studies checked, with the rest unexplained. V and J calls and clone size come straight from that table; D and trimming were deduced from the DNA. For this sample there are 20,000 to 30,000 clones; 85% to 95% appear just once. Of the sample, roughly 2.1% is held by the ten largest clones.

The sample consisted of peripheral blood. The receptor was isolated from a human donor in a cohort sampled during active COVID-19. This chain is built from TRBV5-1 and TRBJ1-2; 10 of the junction bases match TRBD1. The nucleotide sequence reads TGCGCCAGCAGCGCGACGGGACAGGGGAACTATGGCTACACCTTC. It encodes CASSATGQGNYGYTF.